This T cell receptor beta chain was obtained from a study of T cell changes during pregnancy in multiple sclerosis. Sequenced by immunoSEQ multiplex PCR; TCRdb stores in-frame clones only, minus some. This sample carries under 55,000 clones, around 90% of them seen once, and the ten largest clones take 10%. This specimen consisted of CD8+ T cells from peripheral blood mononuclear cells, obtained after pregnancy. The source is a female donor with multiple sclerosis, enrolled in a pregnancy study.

CDR3 sequence: CASSFTAPGGETQYF. CDR3 DNA: TGTGCCAGCAGCTTCACCGCTCCAGGGGGAGAGACCCAGTACTTC. The chain links TRBV7-6 to TRBJ2-5, with 7 bases lining up with TRBD1. The V and J ends lost 3 bases and 4 bases, in that order; junction bases with no gene match: 8. Germline CDR1 is SGHVS and CDR2 is FNYEAQ. The CDR3 has 15 residues.